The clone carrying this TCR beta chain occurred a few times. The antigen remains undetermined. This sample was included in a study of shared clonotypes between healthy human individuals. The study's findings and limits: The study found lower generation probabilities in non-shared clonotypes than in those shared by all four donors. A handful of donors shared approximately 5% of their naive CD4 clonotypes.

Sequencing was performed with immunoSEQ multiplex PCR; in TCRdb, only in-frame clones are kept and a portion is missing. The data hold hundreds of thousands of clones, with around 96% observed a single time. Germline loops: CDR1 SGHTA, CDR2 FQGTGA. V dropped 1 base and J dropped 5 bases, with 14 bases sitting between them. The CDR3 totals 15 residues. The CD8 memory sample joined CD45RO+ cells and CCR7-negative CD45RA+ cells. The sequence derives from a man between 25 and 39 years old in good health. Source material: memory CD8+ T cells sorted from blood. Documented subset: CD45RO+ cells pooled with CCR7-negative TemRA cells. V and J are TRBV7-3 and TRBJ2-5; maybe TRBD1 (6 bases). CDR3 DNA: TGTGCCAGCAGCTTAAATGGCAGGGGTCAGGAGACCCAGTACTTC. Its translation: CASSLNGRGQETQYF.